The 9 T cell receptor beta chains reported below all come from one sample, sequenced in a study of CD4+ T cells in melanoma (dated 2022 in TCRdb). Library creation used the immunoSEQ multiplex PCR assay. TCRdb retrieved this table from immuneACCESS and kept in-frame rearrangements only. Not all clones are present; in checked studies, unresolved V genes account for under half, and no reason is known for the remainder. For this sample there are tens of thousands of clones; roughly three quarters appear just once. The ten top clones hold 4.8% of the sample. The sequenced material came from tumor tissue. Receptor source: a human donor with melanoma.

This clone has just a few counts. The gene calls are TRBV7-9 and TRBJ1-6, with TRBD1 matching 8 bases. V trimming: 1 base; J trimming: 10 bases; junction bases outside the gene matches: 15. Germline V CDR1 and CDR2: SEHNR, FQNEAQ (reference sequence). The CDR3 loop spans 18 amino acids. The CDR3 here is CASSLGPGQVDSTSPLHF. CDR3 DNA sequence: TGTGCCAGCAGCTTAGGTCCGGGACAGGTCGATTCTACATCACCCCTCCACTTT. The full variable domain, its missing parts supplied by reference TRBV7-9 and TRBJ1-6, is DTGVSQNPRHKITKRGQNVTFRCDPISEHNRLYWYRQTLGQGPEFLTYFQNEAQLEKSRLLSDRFSAERPKGSFSTLEIQRTEQGDSAMYLCASSLGPGQVDSTSPLHFGNGTRLTVT.

The CDR3 here is CASSFPGNTEAFF. The CDR3, as DNA: TGTGCCAGCAGCTTCCCAGGGAACACTGAAGCTTTCTTT. This chain connects TRBV5-6 to TRBJ1-1; no clear D. Per germline, CDR1 SGHDT and CDR2 YYEEEE. The CDR3 runs 13 residues. V gave up 2 bases and J gave up 1 base, with 6 bases separating them.

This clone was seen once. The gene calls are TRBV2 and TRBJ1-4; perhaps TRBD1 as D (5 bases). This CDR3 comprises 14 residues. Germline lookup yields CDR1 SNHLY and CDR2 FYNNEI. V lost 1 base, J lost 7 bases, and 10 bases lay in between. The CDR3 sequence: CASSEGDLSEKLFF. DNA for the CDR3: TGTGCCAGCAGTGAAGGGGACCTATCTGAAAAACTGTTTTTT.

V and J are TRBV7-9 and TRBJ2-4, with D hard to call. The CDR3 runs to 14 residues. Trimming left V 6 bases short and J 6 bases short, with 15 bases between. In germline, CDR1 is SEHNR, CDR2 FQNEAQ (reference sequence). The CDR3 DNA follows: TGTGCCAGCAGTTCCGACAACTACCTAAACATTCAGTACTTC. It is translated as CASSSDNYLNIQYF. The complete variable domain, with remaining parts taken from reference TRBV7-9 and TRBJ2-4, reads DTGVSQNPRHKITKRGQNVTFRCDPISEHNRLYWYRQTLGQGPEFLTYFQNEAQLEKSRLLSDRFSAERPKGSFSTLEIQRTEQGDSAMYLCASSSDNYLNIQYFGAGTRLSVL.

CDR3 bases: TGTGCCAGCAGCGTAGTTCCGGGGAGCTCCTACAATGAGCAGTTCTTC. Protein product: CASSVVPGSSYNEQFF. The J gene is TRBJ2-1, the V gene TRBV9, with D possibly TRBD2 on 5 matching bases. Looked up from germline, CDR1 is SGDLS and CDR2 is YYNGEE. V was clipped by 0 bases and J by 0 bases, with 10 bases between them. The CDR3 extends over 16 amino acids.

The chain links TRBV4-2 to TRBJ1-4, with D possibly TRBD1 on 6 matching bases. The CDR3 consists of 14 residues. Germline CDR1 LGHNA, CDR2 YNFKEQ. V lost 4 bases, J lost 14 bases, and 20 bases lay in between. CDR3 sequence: CASSLRKEGVILFF. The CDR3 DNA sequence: TGTGCCAGCAGCCTCAGAAAGGAGGGGGTGATCCTGTTTTTT.

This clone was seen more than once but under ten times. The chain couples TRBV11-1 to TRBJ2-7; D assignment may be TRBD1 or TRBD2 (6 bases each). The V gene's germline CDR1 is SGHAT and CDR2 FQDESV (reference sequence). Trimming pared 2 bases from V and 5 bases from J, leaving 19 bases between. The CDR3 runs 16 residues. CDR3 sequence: CASSLRSGEAIDEQYF. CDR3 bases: TGTGCCAGCAGCTTACGTTCAGGGGAGGCTATTGACGAGCAGTACTTC.

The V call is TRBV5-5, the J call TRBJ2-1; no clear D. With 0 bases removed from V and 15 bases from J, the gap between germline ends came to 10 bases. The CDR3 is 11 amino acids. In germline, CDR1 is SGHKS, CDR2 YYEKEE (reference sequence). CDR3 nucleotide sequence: TGTGCCAGCAGCTTGGTCCAGGTCAGGTTCTTC. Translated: CASSLVQVRFF.

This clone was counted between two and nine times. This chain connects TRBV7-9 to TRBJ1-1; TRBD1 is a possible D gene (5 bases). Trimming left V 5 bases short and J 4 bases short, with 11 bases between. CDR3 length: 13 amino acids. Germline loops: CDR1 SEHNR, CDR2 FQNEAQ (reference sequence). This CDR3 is CASSHGAGTEAFF. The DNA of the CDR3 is TGTGCCAGCAGCCATGGGGCAGGCACTGAAGCTTTCTTT.